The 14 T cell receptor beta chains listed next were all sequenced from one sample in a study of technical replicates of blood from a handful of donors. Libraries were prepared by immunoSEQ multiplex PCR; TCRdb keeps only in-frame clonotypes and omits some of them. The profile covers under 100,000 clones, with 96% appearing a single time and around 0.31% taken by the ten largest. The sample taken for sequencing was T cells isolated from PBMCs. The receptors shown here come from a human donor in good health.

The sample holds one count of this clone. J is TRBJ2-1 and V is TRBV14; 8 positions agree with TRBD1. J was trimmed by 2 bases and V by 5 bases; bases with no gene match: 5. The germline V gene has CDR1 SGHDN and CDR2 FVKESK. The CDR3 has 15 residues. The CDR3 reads CASSNYRGAYNEQFF. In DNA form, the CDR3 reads TGTGCCAGCAGCAACTACAGGGGGGCCTACAATGAGCAGTTCTTC. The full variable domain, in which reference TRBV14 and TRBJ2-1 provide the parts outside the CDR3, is EAGVTQFPSHSVIEKGQTVTLRCDPISGHDNLYWYRRVMGKEIKFLLHFVKESKQDESGMPNNRFLAERTGGTYSTLKVQPAELEDSGVYFCASSNYRGAYNEQFFGPGTRLTVL.

The DNA for the CDR3 is TGTGCCAGCAGTTTTAGGGGGATCAATCAGCCCCAGCATTTT. Amino acid sequence: CASSFRGINQPQHF. The chain employs TRBV28 and TRBJ1-5; a weak D match, TRBD1 (6 bases). The V gene lost 3 bases and the J gene lost 3 bases, with 9 bases spanning the gap. Germline CDR1 is MDHEN and CDR2 is SYDVKM. This CDR3 region has 14 residues.

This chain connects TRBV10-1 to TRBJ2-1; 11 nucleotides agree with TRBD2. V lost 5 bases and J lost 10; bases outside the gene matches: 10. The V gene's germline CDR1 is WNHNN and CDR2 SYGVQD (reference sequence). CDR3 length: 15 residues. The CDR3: CASSYTSGSDNEQFF. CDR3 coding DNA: TGCGCCAGCAGTTATACTAGCGGGAGTGATAACGAGCAGTTCTTC.

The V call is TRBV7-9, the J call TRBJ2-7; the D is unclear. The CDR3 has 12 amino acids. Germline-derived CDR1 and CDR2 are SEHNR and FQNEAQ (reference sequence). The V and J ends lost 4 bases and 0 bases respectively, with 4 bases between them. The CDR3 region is CASSYGSYEQYF. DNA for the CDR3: TGTGCCAGCAGCTACGGCTCCTACGAGCAGTACTTC.

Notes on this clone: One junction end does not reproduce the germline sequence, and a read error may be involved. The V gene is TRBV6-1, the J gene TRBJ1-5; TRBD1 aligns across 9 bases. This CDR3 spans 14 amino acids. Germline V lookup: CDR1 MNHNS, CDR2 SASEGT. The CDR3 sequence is CASSLITGTGHENF. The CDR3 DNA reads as TGTGCCAGCAGTTTAATAACCGGGACAGGGCATGAAAATTTT.

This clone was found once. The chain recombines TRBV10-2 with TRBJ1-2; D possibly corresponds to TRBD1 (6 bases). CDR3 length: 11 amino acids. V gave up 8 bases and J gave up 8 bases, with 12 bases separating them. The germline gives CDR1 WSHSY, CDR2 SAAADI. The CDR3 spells CASLSGGGYTF. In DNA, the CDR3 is TGCGCCAGCCTTAGTGGGGGCGGCTACACCTTC.

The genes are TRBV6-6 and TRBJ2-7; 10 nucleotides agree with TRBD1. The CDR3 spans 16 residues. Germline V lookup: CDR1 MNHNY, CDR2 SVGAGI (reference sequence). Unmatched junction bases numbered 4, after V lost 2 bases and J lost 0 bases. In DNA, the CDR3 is TGTGCCAGCAGTTACCCCCGGGACAGGGGCTCCTACGAGCAGTACTTC. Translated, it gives CASSYPRDRGSYEQYF.

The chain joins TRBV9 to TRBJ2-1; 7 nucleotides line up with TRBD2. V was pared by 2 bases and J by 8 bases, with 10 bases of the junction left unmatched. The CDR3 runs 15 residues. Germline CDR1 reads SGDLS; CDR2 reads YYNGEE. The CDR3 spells CASSVLGTTQDEQFF. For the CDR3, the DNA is TGTGCCAGCAGCGTTCTCGGGACTACTCAAGATGAGCAGTTCTTC.

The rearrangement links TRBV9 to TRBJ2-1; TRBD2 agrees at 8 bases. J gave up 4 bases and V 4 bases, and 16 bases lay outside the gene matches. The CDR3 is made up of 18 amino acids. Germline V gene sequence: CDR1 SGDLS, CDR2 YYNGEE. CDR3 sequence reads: CASSFGSTGRASYNEQFF. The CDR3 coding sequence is TGTGCCAGCAGCTTTGGGTCAACCGGGAGGGCCTCTTACAATGAGCAGTTCTTC.

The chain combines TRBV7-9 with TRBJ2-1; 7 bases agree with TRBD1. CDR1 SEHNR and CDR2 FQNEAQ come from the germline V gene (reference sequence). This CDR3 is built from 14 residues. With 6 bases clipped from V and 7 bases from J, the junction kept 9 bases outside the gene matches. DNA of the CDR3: TGTGCCAGCAGTCAAAGGACAGGTATAAATGAGCAGTTCTTC. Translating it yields CASSQRTGINEQFF.

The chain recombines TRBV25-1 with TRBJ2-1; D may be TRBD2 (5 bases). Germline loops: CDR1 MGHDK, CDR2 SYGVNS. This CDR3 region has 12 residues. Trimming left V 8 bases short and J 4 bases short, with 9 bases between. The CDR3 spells CASGEGYNEQFF. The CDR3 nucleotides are TGTGCCAGCGGCGAGGGATACAATGAGCAGTTCTTC. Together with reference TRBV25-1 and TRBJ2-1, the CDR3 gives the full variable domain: EADIYQTPRYLVIGTGKKITLECSQTMGHDKMYWYQQDPGMELHLIHYSYGVNSTEKGDLSSESTVSRIRTEHFPLTLESARPSHTSQYLCASGEGYNEQFFGPGTRLTVL.

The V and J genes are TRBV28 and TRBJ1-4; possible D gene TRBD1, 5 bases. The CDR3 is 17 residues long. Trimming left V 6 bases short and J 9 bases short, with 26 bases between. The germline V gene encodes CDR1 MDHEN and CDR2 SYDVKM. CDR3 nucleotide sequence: TGTGCCAGCAGCCCGGCGCGGGGGGTGTCTCCTGGTCAAAAACTGTTTTTT. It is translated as CASSPARGVSPGQKLFF.

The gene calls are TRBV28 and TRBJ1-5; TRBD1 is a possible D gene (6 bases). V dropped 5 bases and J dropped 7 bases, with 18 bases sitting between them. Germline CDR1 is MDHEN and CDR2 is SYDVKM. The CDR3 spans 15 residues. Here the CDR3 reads CASSLRAGARQPQHF. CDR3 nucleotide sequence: TGTGCCAGCAGTCTTAGGGCGGGGGCACGACAGCCCCAGCATTTT.

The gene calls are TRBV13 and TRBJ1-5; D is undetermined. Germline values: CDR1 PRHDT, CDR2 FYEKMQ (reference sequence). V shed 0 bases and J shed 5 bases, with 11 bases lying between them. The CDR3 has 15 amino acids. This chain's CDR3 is CASSLGLERDQPQHF. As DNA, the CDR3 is TGTGCCAGCAGCTTAGGCCTCGAGCGGGATCAGCCCCAGCATTTT.